This TCR beta chain was profiled in a study of beta chain features in type 1 diabetes. To note about this clone: Its antigen is not identified.

The CDR3 loop spans 14 amino acids. Germline CDR1 SGHTA, CDR2 FQGNSA. V trimming: 6 bases; J trimming: 3 bases; junction bases outside the gene matches: 6. Findings and caveats of the study: For patients, the naive, central memory and Treg TCRB repertoires appeared more alike than for healthy donors. PCR, the amplification step, might favor shorter templates, equally in patients and controls. Among all four CD4+ subsets, Type 1 diabetes patients had TCRB CDR3s that were moderately but significantly shorter.

The entirety of the isolated RNA underwent reverse transcription, so expressed TCRB transcripts were sequenced. This table comes from immunoSEQ multiplex PCR, and its TCRdb copy is limited to in-frame clones, with some not included. Of about 660,000 clones detected, over 11% appear once; the ten largest clones hold 0.03% to 0.045%. A heparinised blood draw that averaged roughly 100 mL was obtained once from each donor. The rearrangement uses TRBV7-2 and TRBJ2-5; 8 bases map to TRBD1. The TCR was taken from a man aged 18 to 30 with type 1 diabetes. The source material was naive CD4+ T cells from blood. CDR3 DNA sequence: TGTGCCAGCAGGCAAACAGGGGGGAAAGAGACCCAGTACTTC. It codes for CASRQTGGKETQYF.